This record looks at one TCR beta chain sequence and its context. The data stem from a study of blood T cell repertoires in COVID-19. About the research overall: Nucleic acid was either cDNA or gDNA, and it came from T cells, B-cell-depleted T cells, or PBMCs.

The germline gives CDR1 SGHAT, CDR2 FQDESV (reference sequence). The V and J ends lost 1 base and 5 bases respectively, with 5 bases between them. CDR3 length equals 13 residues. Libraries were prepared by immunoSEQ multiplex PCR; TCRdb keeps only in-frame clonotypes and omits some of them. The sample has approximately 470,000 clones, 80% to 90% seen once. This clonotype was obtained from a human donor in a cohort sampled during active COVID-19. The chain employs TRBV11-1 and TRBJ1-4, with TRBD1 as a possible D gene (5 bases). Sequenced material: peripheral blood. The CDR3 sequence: CASSLGQNEKLFF. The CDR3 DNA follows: TGTGCCAGCAGCTTAGGACAGAATGAAAAACTGTTTTTT.